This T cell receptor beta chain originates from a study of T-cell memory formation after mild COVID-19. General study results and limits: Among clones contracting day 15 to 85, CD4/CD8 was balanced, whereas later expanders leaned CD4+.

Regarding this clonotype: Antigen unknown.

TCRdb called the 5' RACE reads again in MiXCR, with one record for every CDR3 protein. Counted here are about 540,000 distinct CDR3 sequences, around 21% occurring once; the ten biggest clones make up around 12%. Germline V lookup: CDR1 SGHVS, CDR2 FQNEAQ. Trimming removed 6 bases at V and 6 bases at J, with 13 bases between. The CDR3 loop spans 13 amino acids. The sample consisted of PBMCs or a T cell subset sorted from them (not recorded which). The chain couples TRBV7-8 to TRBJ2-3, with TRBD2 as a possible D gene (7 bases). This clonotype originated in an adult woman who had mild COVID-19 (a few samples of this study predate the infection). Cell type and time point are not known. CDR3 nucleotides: TGTGCCAGCAGAAATCCGGGGGGCGATACGCAGTATTTT. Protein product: CASRNPGGDTQYF.